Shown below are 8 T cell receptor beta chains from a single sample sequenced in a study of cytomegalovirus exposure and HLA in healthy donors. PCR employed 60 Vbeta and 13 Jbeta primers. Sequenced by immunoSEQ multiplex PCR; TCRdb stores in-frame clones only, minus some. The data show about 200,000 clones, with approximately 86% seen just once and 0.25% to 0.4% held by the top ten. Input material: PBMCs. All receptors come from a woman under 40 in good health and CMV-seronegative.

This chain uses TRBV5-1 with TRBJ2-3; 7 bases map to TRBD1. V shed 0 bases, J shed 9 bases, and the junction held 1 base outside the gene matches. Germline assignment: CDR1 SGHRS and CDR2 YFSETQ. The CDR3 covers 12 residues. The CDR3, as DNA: TGCGCCAGCAGCTTGGAGGGGGCAACGCAGTATTTT. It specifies CASSLEGATQYF.

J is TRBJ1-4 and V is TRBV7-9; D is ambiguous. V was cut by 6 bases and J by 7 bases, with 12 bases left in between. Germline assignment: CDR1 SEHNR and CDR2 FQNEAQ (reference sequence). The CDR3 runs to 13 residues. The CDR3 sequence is CASSPGMGEKLFF. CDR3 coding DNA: TGTGCCAGCAGTCCGGGGATGGGTGAAAAACTGTTTTTT.

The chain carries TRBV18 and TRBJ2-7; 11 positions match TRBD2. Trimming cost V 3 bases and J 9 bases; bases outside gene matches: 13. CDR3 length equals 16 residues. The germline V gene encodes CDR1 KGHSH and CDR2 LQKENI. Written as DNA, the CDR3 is TGTGCCAGCTCACCCTTCCAAACTAGCGGGAGTGAACGGCAGTACTTC. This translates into CASSPFQTSGSERQYF.

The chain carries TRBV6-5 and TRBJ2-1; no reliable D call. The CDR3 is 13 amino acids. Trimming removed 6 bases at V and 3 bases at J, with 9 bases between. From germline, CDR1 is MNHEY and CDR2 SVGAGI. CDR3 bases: TGTGCCAGCAGGCTCGGTCGCTACAATGAGCAGTTCTTC. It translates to CASRLGRYNEQFF.

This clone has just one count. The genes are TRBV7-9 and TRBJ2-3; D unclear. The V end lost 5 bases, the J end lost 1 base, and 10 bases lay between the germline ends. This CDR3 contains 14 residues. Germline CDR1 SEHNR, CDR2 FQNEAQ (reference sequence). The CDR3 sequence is CASSLPLGTDTQYF. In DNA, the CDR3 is TGTGCCAGCAGCCTCCCACTGGGCACAGATACGCAGTATTTT.

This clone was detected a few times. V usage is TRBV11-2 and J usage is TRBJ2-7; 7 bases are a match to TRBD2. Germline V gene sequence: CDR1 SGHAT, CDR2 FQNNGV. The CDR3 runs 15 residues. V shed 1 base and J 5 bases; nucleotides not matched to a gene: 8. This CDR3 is CASSLAGGGDHEQYF. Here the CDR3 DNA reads TGTGCCAGCAGCTTAGCTGGGGGAGGGGACCACGAGCAGTACTTC.

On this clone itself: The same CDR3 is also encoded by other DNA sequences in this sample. CDR3 sequence (DNA): TGTGCCACCAGCCGGGACAGGGGCCCCTACGAGCAGTACTTC. Translation: CATSRDRGPYEQYF. The rearrangement uses TRBV15 and TRBJ2-7; TRBD1 matches at 10 bases. In germline, CDR1 is LNHNV, CDR2 YYDKDF (reference sequence). With V trimmed by 5 bases and J by 2 bases, 3 bases remained unmatched. This CDR3 region has 14 residues.

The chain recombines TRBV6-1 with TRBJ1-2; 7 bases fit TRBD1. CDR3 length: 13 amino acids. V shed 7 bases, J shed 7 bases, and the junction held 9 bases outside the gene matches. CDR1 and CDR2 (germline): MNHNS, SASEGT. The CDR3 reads CASTGGQRAGYTF. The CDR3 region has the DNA TGTGCCAGCACTGGGGGACAGAGAGCTGGCTACACCTTC.